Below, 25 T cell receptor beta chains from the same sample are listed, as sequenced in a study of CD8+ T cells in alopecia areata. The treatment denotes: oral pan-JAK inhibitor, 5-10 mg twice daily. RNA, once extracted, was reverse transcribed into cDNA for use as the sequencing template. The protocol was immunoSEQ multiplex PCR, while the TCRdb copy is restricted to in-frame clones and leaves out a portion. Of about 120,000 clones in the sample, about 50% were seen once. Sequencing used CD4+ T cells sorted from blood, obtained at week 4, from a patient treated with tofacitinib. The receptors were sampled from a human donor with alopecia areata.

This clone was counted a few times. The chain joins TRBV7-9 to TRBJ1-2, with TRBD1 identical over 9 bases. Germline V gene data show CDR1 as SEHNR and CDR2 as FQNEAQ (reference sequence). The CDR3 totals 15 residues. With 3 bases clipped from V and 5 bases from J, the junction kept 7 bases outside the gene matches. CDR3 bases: TGTGCCAGCAGCTTGATACGGGACAGGGATTATGGCTACACCTTC. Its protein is CASSLIRDRDYGYTF.

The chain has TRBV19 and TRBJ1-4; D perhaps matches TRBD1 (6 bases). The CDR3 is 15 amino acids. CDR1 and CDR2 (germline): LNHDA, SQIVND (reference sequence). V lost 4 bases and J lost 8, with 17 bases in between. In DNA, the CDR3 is TGTGCCAGTAGTACGCGGACAGCTGGCCGGGAAAAACTGTTTTTT. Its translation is CASSTRTAGREKLFF.

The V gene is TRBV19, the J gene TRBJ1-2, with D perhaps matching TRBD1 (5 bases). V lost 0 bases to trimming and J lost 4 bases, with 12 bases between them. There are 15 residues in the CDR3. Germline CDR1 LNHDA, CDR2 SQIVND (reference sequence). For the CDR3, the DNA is TGTGCCAGTAGTATAGATCTGCAGGGTCGCTATGGCTACACCTTC. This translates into CASSIDLQGRYGYTF.

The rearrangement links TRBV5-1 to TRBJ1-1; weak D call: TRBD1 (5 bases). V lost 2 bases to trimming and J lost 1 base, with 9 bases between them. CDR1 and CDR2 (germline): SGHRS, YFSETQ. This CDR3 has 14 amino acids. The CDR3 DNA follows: TGCGCCAGCAGCTTCGGAGGGGCGAACACTGAAGCTTTCTTT. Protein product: CASSFGGANTEAFF.

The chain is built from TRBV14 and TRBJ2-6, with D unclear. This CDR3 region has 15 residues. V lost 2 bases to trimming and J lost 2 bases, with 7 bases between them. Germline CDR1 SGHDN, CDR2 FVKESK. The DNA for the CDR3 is TGTGCCAGCAGCCAACGAAGGGCTGGGGCCAACGTCCTGACTTTC. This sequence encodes CASSQRRAGANVLTF.

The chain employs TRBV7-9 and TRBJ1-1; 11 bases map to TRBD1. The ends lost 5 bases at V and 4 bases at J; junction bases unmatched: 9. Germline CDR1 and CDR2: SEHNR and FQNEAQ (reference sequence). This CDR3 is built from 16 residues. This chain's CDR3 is CASSQDRGPQGTEAFF. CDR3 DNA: TGTGCCAGCAGCCAGGACAGGGGGCCCCAGGGCACTGAAGCTTTCTTT.

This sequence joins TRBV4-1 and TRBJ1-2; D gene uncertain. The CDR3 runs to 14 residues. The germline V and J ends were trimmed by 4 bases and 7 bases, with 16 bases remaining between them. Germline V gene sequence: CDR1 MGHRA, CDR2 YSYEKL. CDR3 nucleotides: TGCGCCAGCAGCCCCCCGGGGAGGGAAGGTGGCTACACCTTC. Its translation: CASSPPGREGGYTF.

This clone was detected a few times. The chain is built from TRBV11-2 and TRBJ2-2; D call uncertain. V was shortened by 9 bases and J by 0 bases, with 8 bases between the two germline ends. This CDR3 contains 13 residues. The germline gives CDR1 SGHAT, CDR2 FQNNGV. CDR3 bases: TGTGCCAGTACCAGAACGAACACCGGGGAGCTGTTTTTT. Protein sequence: CASTRTNTGELFF. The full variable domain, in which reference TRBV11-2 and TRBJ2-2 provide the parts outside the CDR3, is EAGVAQSPRYKIIEKRQSVAFWCNPISGHATLYWYQQILGQGPKLLIQFQNNGVVDDSQLPKDRFSAERLKGVDSTLKIQPAKLEDSAVYLCASTRTNTGELFFGEGSRLTVL.

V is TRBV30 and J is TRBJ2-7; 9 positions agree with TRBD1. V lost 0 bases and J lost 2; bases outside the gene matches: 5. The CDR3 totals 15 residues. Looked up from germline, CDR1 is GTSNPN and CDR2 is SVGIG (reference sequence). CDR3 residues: CAWSVTGQGTYEQYF. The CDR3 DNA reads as TGTGCCTGGAGTGTAACGGGACAGGGCACCTACGAGCAGTACTTC.

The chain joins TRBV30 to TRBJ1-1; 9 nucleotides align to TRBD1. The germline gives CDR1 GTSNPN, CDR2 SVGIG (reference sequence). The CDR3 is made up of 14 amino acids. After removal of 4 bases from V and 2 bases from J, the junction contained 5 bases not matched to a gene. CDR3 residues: CAWMGQGRNTEAFF. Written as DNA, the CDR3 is TGTGCCTGGATGGGACAGGGAAGAAACACTGAAGCTTTCTTT.

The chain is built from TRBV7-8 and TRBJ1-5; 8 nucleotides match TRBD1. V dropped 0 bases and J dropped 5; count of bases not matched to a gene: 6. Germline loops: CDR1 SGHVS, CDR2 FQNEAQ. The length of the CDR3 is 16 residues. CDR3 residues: CASSLARQGFYQPQHF. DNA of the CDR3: TGTGCCAGCAGCTTAGCGAGACAGGGGTTTTATCAGCCCCAGCATTTT.

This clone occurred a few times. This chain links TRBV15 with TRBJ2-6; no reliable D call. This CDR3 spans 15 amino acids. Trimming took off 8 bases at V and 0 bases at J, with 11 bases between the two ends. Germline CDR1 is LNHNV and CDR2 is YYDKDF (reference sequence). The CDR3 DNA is TGTGCCACCGTCGGAATCCTCTCTGGGGCCAACGTCCTGACTTTC. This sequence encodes CATVGILSGANVLTF.

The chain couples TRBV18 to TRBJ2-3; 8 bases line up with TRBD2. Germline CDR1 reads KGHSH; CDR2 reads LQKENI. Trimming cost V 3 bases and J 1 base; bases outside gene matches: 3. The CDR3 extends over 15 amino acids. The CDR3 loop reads CASSPPGRGTDTQYF. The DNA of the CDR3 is TGTGCCAGCTCACCTCCCGGGAGGGGCACAGATACGCAGTATTTT.

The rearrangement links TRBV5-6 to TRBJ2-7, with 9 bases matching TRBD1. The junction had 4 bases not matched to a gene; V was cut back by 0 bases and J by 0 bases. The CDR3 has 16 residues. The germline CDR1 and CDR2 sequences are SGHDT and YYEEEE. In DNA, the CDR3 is TGTGCCAGCAGCTTGGTTGGGGACAGGGACTCCTACGAGCAGTACTTC. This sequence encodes CASSLVGDRDSYEQYF.

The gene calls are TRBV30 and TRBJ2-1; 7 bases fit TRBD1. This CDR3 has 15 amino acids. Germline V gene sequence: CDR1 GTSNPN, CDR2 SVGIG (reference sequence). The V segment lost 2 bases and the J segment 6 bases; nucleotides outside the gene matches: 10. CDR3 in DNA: TGTGCCTGGAGTCTCAAGGGGGCCGGTTCCAATGAGCAGTTCTTC. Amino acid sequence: CAWSLKGAGSNEQFF. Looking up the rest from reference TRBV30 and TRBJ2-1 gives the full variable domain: SQTIHQWPATLVQPVGSPLSLECTVEGTSNPNLYWYRQAAGRGLQLLFYSVGIGQISSEVPQNLSASRPQDRQFILSSKKLLLSDSGFYLCAWSLKGAGSNEQFFGPGTRLTVL.

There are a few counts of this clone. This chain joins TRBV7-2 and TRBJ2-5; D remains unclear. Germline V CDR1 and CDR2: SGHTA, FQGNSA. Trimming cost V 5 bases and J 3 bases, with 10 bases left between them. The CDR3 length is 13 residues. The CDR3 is CASSVRRKETQYF. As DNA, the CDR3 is TGTGCCAGCAGCGTTAGACGGAAAGAGACCCAGTACTTC.

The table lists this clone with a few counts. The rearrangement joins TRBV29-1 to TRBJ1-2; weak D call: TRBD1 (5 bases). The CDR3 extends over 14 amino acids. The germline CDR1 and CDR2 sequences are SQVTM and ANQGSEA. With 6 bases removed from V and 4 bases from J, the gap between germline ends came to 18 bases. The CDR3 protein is CSVAPLLTAYGYTF. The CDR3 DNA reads TGCAGCGTAGCTCCACTCCTGACAGCCTATGGCTACACCTTC.

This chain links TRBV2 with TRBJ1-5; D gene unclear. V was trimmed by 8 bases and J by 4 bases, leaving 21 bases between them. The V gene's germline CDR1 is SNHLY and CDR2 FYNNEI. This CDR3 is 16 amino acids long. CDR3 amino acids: CASSLQRRGKNQPQHF. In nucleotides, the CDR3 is TGTGCCAGCTCGCTACAAAGGAGAGGGAAAAATCAGCCCCAGCATTTT.

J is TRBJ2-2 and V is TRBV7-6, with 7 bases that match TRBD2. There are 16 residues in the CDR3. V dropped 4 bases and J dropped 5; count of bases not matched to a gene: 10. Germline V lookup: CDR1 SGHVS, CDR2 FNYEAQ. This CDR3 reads CASSSSASGRTGELFF. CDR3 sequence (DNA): TGTGCCAGCAGCTCCTCGGCTAGCGGACGAACCGGGGAGCTGTTTTTT.

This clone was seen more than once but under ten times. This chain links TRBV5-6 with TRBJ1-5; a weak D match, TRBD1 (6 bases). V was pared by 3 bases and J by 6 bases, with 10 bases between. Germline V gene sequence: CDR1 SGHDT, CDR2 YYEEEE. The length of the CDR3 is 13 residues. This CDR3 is CASSSWGAQPQHF. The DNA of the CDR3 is TGTGCCAGCAGCTCTTGGGGGGCTCAGCCCCAGCATTTT.

The CDR3 coding sequence is TGCAGCGTTATCAGTCACAGGGGACAGGGTAGGTCCTACGAGCAGTACTTC. Amino acids: CSVISHRGQGRSYEQYF. The chain joins TRBV29-1 to TRBJ2-7; 9 positions agree with TRBD1. Looked up from germline, CDR1 is SQVTM and CDR2 is ANQGSEA. With 5 bases clipped from V and 1 base from J, the junction kept 15 bases outside the gene matches. The CDR3 extends over 17 amino acids.

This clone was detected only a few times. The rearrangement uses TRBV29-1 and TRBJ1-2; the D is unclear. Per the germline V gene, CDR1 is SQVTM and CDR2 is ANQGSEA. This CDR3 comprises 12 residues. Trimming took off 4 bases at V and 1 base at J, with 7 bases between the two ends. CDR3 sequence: CSVVDGNYGYTF. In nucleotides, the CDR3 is TGCAGCGTTGTCGACGGTAACTATGGCTACACCTTC.

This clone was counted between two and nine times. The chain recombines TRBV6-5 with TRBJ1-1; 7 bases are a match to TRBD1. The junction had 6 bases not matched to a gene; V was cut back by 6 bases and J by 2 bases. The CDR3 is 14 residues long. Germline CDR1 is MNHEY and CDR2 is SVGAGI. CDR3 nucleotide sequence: TGTGCCAGCAGCGACAGGGTGGGCAACACTGAAGCTTTCTTT. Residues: CASSDRVGNTEAFF.

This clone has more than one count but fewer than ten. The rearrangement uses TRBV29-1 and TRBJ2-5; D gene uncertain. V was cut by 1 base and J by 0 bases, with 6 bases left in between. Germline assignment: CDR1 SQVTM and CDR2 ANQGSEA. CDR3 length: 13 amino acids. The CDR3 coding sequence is TGCAGCGTTGAAGGCCGTTACCAAGAGACCCAGTACTTC. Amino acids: CSVEGRYQETQYF.

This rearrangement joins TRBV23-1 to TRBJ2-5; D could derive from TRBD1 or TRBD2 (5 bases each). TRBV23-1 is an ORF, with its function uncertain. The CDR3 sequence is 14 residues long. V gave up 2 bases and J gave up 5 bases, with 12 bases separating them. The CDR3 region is CASSQPTWGETQYF. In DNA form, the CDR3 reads TGCGCCAGCAGTCAACCAACTTGGGGGGAGACCCAGTACTTC.